The text below deals with one T cell receptor beta chain. V lost 5 bases and J lost 5, with 1 base in between. CDR1 and CDR2 (germline): WNHNN, SYGVQD (reference sequence). This CDR3 region has 10 residues. This entry comes from a study of OX40 agonist ivuxolimab in advanced cancers. TCRdb's table, derived via immunoSEQ multiplex PCR, lists solely in-frame clones and lacks some. This table holds some 89,000 clones, about 86% found once. The input for sequencing was CD4+ or CD8+ T cells sorted from blood, taken in a trial of the OX40 agonist ivuxolimab. The chain is built from TRBV10-1 and TRBJ1-5, with D hard to call. This receptor was obtained from an adult with an advanced solid tumor such as melanoma, head and neck, liver or kidney cancer. Written as DNA, the CDR3 is TGCGCCAGCAGTTATCAGCCCCAGCATTTT. The encoded protein is CASSYQPQHF.